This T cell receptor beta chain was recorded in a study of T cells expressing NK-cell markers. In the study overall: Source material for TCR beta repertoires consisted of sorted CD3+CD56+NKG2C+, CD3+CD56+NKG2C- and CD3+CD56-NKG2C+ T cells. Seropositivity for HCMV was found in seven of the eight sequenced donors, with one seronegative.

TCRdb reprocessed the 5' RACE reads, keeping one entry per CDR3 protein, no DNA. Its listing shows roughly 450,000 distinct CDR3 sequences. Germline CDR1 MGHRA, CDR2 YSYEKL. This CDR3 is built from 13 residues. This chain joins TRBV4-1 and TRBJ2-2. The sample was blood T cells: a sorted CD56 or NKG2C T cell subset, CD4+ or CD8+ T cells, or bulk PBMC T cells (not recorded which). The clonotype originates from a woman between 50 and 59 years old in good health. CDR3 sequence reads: CASSQVLGGELFF.